Each of the 27 T cell receptor beta chains below was sequenced from the same sample in a study of blood T cell repertoires in COVID-19. Some clones are missing from TCRdb's copy, which holds only in-frame ones; the method was immunoSEQ multiplex PCR. The sample includes approximately 150,000 clones, about 83% of them seen just once. The sample consisted of peripheral blood. These receptors were taken from a human donor in a cohort sampled during active COVID-19.

This sequence joins TRBV27 and TRBJ1-1; D not certain. V was cut by 7 bases and J by 1 base, with 16 bases left in between. CDR1 and CDR2 from the germline V gene are MNHEY and SMNVEV (reference sequence). CDR3 length: 15 residues. The CDR3, as DNA: TGTGCCAGCATCTCTCTTGGGAGAAAGAACACTGAAGCTTTCTTT. Protein sequence: CASISLGRKNTEAFF.

This chain uses TRBV20-1 with TRBJ2-2, with unresolved D. Trimming pared 3 bases from V and 1 base from J, leaving 12 bases between. Germline assignment: CDR1 DFQATT and CDR2 SNEGSKA (reference sequence). This CDR3 is built from 15 residues. CDR3 loop: CSASVVQVNTGELFF. The CDR3 DNA sequence: TGCAGTGCTAGTGTGGTGCAGGTGAACACCGGGGAGCTGTTTTTT.

The rearrangement joins TRBV11-3 to TRBJ1-1; D perhaps matches TRBD1 (6 bases). CDR3 length: 17 amino acids. Between the trimmed V and J ends, which lost 5 bases and 0 bases, there was a span of 19 bases. The germline V gene has CDR1 SGHNT and CDR2 YENEEA. CDR3 loop: CASSQKISGHLNTEAFF. CDR3 nucleotide sequence: TGTGCCAGCAGCCAAAAAATATCGGGACATCTGAACACTGAAGCTTTCTTT.

This sequence joins TRBV19 and TRBJ1-5, with TRBD1 as a possible D gene (5 bases). The V end lost 6 bases, the J end lost 5 bases, and 14 bases lay between the germline ends. The CDR3 is 14 amino acids. The germline CDR1 and CDR2 sequences are LNHDA and SQIVND (reference sequence). The chain's CDR3 is CASSRPGGYQPQHF. DNA of the CDR3: TGTGCCAGTAGCCGACCCGGGGGTTATCAGCCCCAGCATTTT.

This clone was seen a single time. This chain links TRBV4-2 with TRBJ2-1; 7 bases are a match to TRBD2. The CDR3 totals 15 residues. Germline loops: CDR1 LGHNA, CDR2 YNFKEQ. The junction had 6 bases not matched to a gene; V was cut back by 3 bases and J by 4 bases. This CDR3 reads CASSQTGGPYNEQFF. The CDR3 coding sequence is TGTGCCAGCAGCCAGACGGGGGGACCTTACAATGAGCAGTTCTTC.

The chain is built from TRBV7-9 and TRBJ1-3, with 9 bases fitting TRBD1. Germline CDR1 is SEHNR and CDR2 is FQNEAQ (reference sequence). V was clipped by 5 bases and J by 0 bases; unmatched bases: 2. The CDR3 spans 15 residues. DNA of the CDR3: TGTGCCAGCAGCCCGACAGGGGGCTCTGGAAACACCATATATTTT. It codes for CASSPTGGSGNTIYF.

This chain uses TRBV21-1 with TRBJ1-6; the DNA was not used to check the table's D call, TRBD1. TRBV21-1 is recorded as a pseudogene. There are 15 residues in the CDR3. Here the CDR3 reads CARMIDRGGNSPLHF. Written as DNA, the CDR3 is TGTGCCAGGATGATAGACAGGGGGGGAAATTCACCCCTCCACTTT.

This rearrangement joins TRBV19 to TRBJ2-7; TRBD1 aligns across 7 bases. Germline values: CDR1 LNHDA, CDR2 SQIVND (reference sequence). The CDR3 consists of 14 residues. The trim removed 3 bases at V and 5 bases at J, leaving 7 bases unmatched. CDR3 nucleotide sequence: TGTGCCAGTAGTATCAACGTTCAGGGGGACGAGCAGTACTTC. This gives the protein CASSINVQGDEQYF. Variable domain in full (rest from reference TRBV19 and TRBJ2-7): DGGITQSPKYLFRKEGQNVTLSCEQNLNHDAMYWYRQDPGQGLRLIYYSQIVNDFQKGDIAEGYSVSREKKESFPLTVTSAQKNPTAFYLCASSINVQGDEQYFGPGTRLTVT.

The V call is TRBV5-6, the J call TRBJ1-5; D is ambiguous. The germline V gene encodes CDR1 SGHDT and CDR2 YYEEEE. The CDR3 loop spans 13 amino acids. The germline V and J ends were trimmed by 6 bases and 3 bases, with 10 bases remaining between them. In DNA, the CDR3 is TGTGCCAGCACCGCGGGCCTCAATCAGCCCCAGCATTTT. Translating it yields CASTAGLNQPQHF.

The chain links TRBV24-1 to TRBJ2-7; tentative D call: TRBD1 (5 bases). The V gene lost 6 bases and the J gene lost 1 base, with 15 bases spanning the gap. The length of the CDR3 is 15 residues. CDR1 and CDR2 (germline): KGHDR, SFDVKD. CDR3 region: CATSPGHSQSYEQYF. CDR3 in DNA: TGTGCCACCAGTCCCGGACACTCTCAGTCCTACGAGCAGTACTTC.

The rearrangement links TRBV11-3 to TRBJ1-1; D gene unclear. CDR1 and CDR2 from the germline V gene are SGHNT and YENEEA. Trimming cost V 8 bases and J 2 bases, with 15 bases left between them. The CDR3 has 14 amino acids. The DNA for the CDR3 is TGTGCCAGCCAGCCGTTGGCAGGCAACACTGAAGCTTTCTTT. Its translation: CASQPLAGNTEAFF.

This rearrangement joins TRBV5-6 to TRBJ1-2, with a tentative D call TRBD1 (6 bases). CDR1 and CDR2 (germline): SGHDT, YYEEEE. V was cut by 5 bases and J by 3 bases, with 8 bases left in between. The CDR3 has 12 amino acids. CDR3 region: CASRGGHYGYTF. The DNA for the CDR3 is TGTGCCAGCAGGGGGGGGCACTATGGCTACACCTTC.

The rearrangement links TRBV24-1 to TRBJ1-2, with 8 bases fitting TRBD1. The CDR3 consists of 15 residues. Germline V CDR1 and CDR2: KGHDR, SFDVKD. V lost 3 bases, J lost 3 bases, and 5 bases stayed unmatched. The CDR3 here is CATSDATGGDYGYTF. DNA of the CDR3: TGTGCCACCAGTGATGCAACAGGGGGAGACTATGGCTACACCTTC.

There are a few counts of this clone. This rearrangement joins TRBV14 to TRBJ1-6; D is uncertain. Germline CDR1 reads SGHDN; CDR2 reads FVKESK. Deletions cut 5 bases from V and 7 bases from J, with 9 bases between. The CDR3 extends over 13 amino acids. The CDR3 region is CASSTTGNSPLHF. The DNA for the CDR3 is TGTGCCAGCAGCACGACTGGGAATTCACCCCTCCACTTT.

The rearrangement links TRBV19 to TRBJ2-7; 7 bases map to TRBD1. Germline CDR1 LNHDA, CDR2 SQIVND (reference sequence). The CDR3 contains 13 residues. V shed 6 bases, J shed 5 bases, and the junction held 7 bases outside the gene matches. The CDR3 DNA reads as TGTGCCAGTAGCCCGACAGGGAACAACGAGCAGTACTTC. The encoded protein is CASSPTGNNEQYF.

CDR3 bases: TGTGCCAGCAGTCGGGACAGCAGCAATCAGCCCCAGCATTTT. Translating gives CASSRDSSNQPQHF. The chain combines TRBV6-5 with TRBJ1-5; 7 bases fit TRBD1. The V gene end was trimmed by 5 bases and the J gene end by 1 base; junction bases not matched to a gene: 2. The germline V gene encodes CDR1 MNHEY and CDR2 SVGAGI. The CDR3 contains 14 residues.

This clone has only a few counts. The chain recombines TRBV6-5 with TRBJ1-4; no definite D call. The V gene lost 7 bases and the J gene lost 8 bases, with 14 bases spanning the gap. Germline CDR1 is MNHEY and CDR2 is SVGAGI. The CDR3 has 13 amino acids. The CDR3: CASMRGGEEKLFF. DNA of the CDR3: TGTGCCAGCATGAGAGGAGGAGAAGAAAAACTGTTTTTT.

The V and J genes are TRBV7-2 and TRBJ2-7; the match to TRBD2 covers 15 bases. CDR3 length: 15 residues. Trimming cost V 4 bases and J 3 bases; bases outside gene matches: 1. Germline loops: CDR1 SGHTA, CDR2 FQGNSA. The CDR3 nucleotides are TGTGCCAGCAGCTGGGGACTAGCGGGAGGCTACGAGCAGTACTTC. This codes for CASSWGLAGGYEQYF.

This chain links TRBV27 with TRBJ2-2; TRBD2 aligns across 7 bases. V lost 1 base, J lost 6 bases, and 2 bases stayed unmatched. This CDR3 has 14 residues. Germline values: CDR1 MNHEY, CDR2 SMNVEV (reference sequence). Written as DNA, the CDR3 is TGTGCCAGCAGTTTATACACTAGCGCCGGGGAGCTGTTTTTT. Translated: CASSLYTSAGELFF.

V gene TRBV4-3 combines with J gene TRBJ1-1; 7 bases align to TRBD1. Germline CDR1 LGHNA, CDR2 YSLEER. Unmatched junction bases numbered 5, after V lost 0 bases and J lost 4 bases. The CDR3 contains 15 residues. For the CDR3, the DNA is TGCGCCAGCAGCCAAGAGAGGTCAGGGGGCACTGAAGCTTTCTTT. Protein sequence: CASSQERSGGTEAFF.

This rearrangement joins TRBV9 to TRBJ1-5; the D gene is possibly TRBD1 (5 bases). CDR1 and CDR2 (germline): SGDLS, YYNGEE. Trimming removed 3 bases at V and 0 bases at J, with 7 bases between. The CDR3 has 14 residues. CDR3 DNA sequence: TGTGCCAGCAGCGGGGGGGATAGCAATCAGCCCCAGCATTTT. This codes for CASSGGDSNQPQHF.

The V call is TRBV7-3, the J call TRBJ2-2, with 14 bases identical to TRBD2. CDR3 length: 19 residues. CDR1 is SGHTA and CDR2 is FQGTGA in the germline V gene. The junction had 11 bases not matched to a gene; V was cut back by 1 base and J by 7 bases. This CDR3 is CASSLRPTGLAGGVGELFF. CDR3 nucleotide sequence: TGTGCCAGCAGCTTAAGGCCGACTGGACTAGCGGGAGGAGTCGGGGAGCTGTTTTTT.

The chain combines TRBV6-5 with TRBJ2-5, with D possibly matching TRBD1 (5 bases). The CDR3 is 15 residues long. Trimming stripped 5 bases from V and 0 bases from J, with 13 bases between. The germline gives CDR1 MNHEY, CDR2 SVGAGI. Here the CDR3 DNA reads TGTGCCAGCAGTCACCCTGGGGCTAACCAAGAGACCCAGTACTTC. Encoded protein: CASSHPGANQETQYF.

The rearrangement links TRBV9 to TRBJ1-1; D unclear. Germline V gene sequence: CDR1 SGDLS, CDR2 YYNGEE. Trimming stripped 0 bases from V and 1 base from J, with 10 bases between. CDR3 size: 15 residues. The CDR3 DNA reads TGTGCCAGCAGCGTAGTGGGTACAGAGAACACTGAAGCTTTCTTT. Amino acids: CASSVVGTENTEAFF.

The rearrangement uses TRBV30 and TRBJ1-5; D unclear. Germline values: CDR1 GTSNPN, CDR2 SVGIG (reference sequence). V lost 0 bases and J lost 0, with 9 bases in between. CDR3 length: 15 residues. The CDR3 here is CAWSVKQSSNQPQHF. The DNA for the CDR3 is TGTGCCTGGAGTGTAAAACAGAGTAGCAATCAGCCCCAGCATTTT.

The sample holds one count of this clone. The V and J genes are TRBV9 and TRBJ1-6; D unclear. This CDR3 has 14 amino acids. Germline CDR1 and CDR2: SGDLS and YYNGEE. The V and J ends lost 0 bases and 7 bases respectively, with 8 bases between them. The chain's CDR3 is CASSVGAGNSPLHF. The CDR3 nucleotides read TGTGCCAGCAGCGTAGGTGCGGGAAATTCACCCCTCCACTTT.

This clone appeared once. J is TRBJ2-7 and V is TRBV4-1; D is uncertain. Germline V CDR1 and CDR2: MGHRA, YSYEKL. Trimming took off 0 bases at V and 6 bases at J, with 12 bases between the two ends. The CDR3 has 14 amino acids. CDR3 nucleotides: TGCGCCAGCAGCCAAGATTTGGGTAGCCGCGAGCAGTACTTC. Its protein product is CASSQDLGSREQYF.